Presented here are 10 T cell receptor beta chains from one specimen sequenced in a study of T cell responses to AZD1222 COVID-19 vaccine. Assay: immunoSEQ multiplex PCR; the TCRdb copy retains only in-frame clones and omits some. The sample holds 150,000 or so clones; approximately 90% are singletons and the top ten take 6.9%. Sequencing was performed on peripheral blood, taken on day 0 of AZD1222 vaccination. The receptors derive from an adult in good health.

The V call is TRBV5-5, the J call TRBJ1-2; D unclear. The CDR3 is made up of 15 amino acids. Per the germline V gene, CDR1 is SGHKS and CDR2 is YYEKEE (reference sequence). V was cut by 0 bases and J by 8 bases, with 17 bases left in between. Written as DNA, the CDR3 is TGTGCCAGCAGCTTGGGGGCTTCCTCCTTAAGGGGCTACACCTTC. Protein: CASSLGASSLRGYTF.

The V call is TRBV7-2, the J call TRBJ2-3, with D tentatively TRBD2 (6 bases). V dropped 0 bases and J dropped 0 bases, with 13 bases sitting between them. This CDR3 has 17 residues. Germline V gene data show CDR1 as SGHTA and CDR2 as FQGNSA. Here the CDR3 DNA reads TGTGCCAGCAGCTTAGCGGGGGGTAGTCCTAGCACAGATACGCAGTATTTT. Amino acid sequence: CASSLAGGSPSTDTQYF.

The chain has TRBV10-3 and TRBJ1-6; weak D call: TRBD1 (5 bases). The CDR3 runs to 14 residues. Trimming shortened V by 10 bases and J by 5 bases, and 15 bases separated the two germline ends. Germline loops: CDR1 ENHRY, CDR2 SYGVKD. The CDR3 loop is CATSRGDHNSPLHF. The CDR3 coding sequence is TGTGCCACCTCCCGAGGGGATCATAATTCACCCCTCCACTTT.

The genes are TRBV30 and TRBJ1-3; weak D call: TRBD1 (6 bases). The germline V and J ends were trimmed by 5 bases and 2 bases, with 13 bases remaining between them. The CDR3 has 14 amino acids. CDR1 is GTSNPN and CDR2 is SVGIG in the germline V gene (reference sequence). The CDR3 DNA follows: TGTGCCTGGCAAACAGGGATTGCTGGAAACACCATATATTTT. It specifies CAWQTGIAGNTIYF.

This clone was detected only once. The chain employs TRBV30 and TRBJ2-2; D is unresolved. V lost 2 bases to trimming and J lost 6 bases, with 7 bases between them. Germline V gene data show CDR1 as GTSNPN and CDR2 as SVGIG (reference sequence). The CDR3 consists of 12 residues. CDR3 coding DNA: TGTGCCTGGAGTTCGGGTCCCGGGGAGCTGTTTTTT. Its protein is CAWSSGPGELFF.

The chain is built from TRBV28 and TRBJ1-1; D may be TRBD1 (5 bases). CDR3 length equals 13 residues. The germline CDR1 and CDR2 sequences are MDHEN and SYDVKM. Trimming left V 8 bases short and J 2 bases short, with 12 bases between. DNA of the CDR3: TGTGCCAGCGAAGGGGTGGACAACACTGAAGCTTTCTTT. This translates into CASEGVDNTEAFF.

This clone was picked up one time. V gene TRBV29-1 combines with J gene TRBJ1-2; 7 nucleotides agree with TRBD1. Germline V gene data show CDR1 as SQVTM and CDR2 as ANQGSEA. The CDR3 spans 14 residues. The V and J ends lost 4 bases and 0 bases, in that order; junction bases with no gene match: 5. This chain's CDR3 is CSVGQGYANYGYTF. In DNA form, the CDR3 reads TGCAGCGTTGGACAGGGTTATGCTAACTATGGCTACACCTTC.

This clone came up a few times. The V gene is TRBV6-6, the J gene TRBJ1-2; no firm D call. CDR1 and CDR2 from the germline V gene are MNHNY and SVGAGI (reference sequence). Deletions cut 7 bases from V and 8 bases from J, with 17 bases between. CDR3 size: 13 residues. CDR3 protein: CASNKSTLRGYTF. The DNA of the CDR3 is TGTGCCAGCAACAAGTCGACCCTGAGGGGCTACACCTTC.

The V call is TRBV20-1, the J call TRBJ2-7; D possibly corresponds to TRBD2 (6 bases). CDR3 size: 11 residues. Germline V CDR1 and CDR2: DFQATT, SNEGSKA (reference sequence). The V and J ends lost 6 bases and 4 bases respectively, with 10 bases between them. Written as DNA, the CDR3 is TGCAGTGCCGGGACTCCTTACGAGCAGTACTTC. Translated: CSAGTPYEQYF.

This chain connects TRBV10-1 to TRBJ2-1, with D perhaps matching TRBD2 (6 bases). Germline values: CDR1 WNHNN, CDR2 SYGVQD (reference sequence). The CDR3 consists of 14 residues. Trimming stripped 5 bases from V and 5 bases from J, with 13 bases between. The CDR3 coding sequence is TGCGCCAGCAGTACCGGGACTCGGAACAATGAGCAGTTCTTC. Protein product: CASSTGTRNNEQFF.